This TCR beta chain stems from a study of siplizumab effects on memory and regulatory T cells. Study-level points and caveats: Naive T cells were seemingly more diverse than memory cells, and major contributions to the alloresponse seemed to be made by them. The authors could not assign a naive or memory phenotype to roughly 75-95% of proliferating CD4+ or CD8+ clones.

Germline loops: CDR1 MNHEY, CDR2 SMNVEV (reference sequence). The CDR3 has 14 amino acids. The V gene lost 3 bases and the J gene lost 4 bases, with 12 bases spanning the gap. Only in-frame clones appear in the TCRdb table, and some are missing; sequencing was by immunoSEQ multiplex PCR. The sample shows roughly 92,000 clones, 85% to 95% of them seen only once. A remark on this clone: Its specificity is not known.

The material sequenced was non-Treg CD4+ T cells sorted from blood. This TCR was recovered from a human donor in good health. V usage is TRBV27 and J usage is TRBJ1-2; D is possibly TRBD1 (6 bases). The CDR3 loop is CASSFSEGGYGYTF. The CDR3 region has the DNA TGTGCCAGCAGTTTTTCTGAGGGGGGCTATGGCTACACCTTC.